The 22 T cell receptor beta chains given below trace back to one sample, sequenced in a study of blood T cell repertoires in COVID-19 (TCRdb year 2020). Library preparation used the immunoSEQ multiplex PCR assay. The table was pulled from immuneACCESS by TCRdb, which kept in-frame rearrangements only. Such tables lose some clones; where checked, under half of the loss comes from unresolved V genes, and the rest has no known cause. This sample lists 180,000 or so clones; about 86% were detected once. Clones ranked in the top ten supply about 8.2% of the sample. The specimen was peripheral blood. The receptors shown here come from a man between 60 and 75 years old with acute or convalescent COVID-19.

The chain combines TRBV4-2 with TRBJ1-1; D is undetermined. V was pared by 0 bases and J by 1 base, with 9 bases between. The CDR3 covers 15 residues. Looked up from germline, CDR1 is LGHNA and CDR2 is YNFKEQ. CDR3 region: CASSQDNVRNTEAFF. The DNA for the CDR3 is TGTGCCAGCAGCCAAGATAACGTGAGGAACACTGAAGCTTTCTTT.

V is TRBV28 and J is TRBJ2-3; a possible D gene is TRBD1 (6 bases). V lost 8 bases and J lost 0, with 9 bases in between. The germline V gene has CDR1 MDHEN and CDR2 SYDVKM. There are 13 residues in the CDR3. For the CDR3, the DNA is TGTGCCAGCCGAGGGACAAGCACAGATACGCAGTATTTT. This encodes CASRGTSTDTQYF.

CDR3 protein: CASSLRAGQPQHF. The CDR3 coding sequence is TGTGCCAGCAGCTTAAGGGCGGGGCAGCCCCAGCATTTT. The chain combines TRBV7-3 with TRBJ1-5; D is unclear. There are 13 residues in the CDR3. Per the germline V gene, CDR1 is SGHTA and CDR2 is FQGTGA. Trimming shortened V by 1 base and J by 7 bases, and 8 bases separated the two germline ends.

The rearrangement joins TRBV5-4 to TRBJ1-1, with 11 bases identical to TRBD1. V gave up 0 bases and J gave up 4 bases; unmatched junction bases: 2. Germline CDR1 reads SGHNT; CDR2 reads YYREEE (reference sequence). This CDR3 has 15 residues. The CDR3 loop reads CASSLGGTGGTEAFF. CDR3 nucleotides: TGTGCCAGCAGCTTGGGGGGGACAGGGGGCACTGAAGCTTTCTTT.

This clone has only one observation. The gene calls are TRBV5-1 and TRBJ1-1, with D unclear. Deletions cut 5 bases from V and 0 bases from J, with 11 bases between. The CDR3 has 14 residues. The V gene's germline CDR1 is SGHRS and CDR2 YFSETQ. CDR3 loop: CASRIESMNTEAFF. In nucleotides, the CDR3 is TGCGCCAGCAGGATTGAGAGCATGAACACTGAAGCTTTCTTT. Full variable domain (outside the CDR3, taken from reference TRBV5-1 and TRBJ1-1): KAGVTQTPRYLIKTRGQQVTLSCSPISGHRSVSWYQQTPGQGLQFLFEYFSETQRNKGNFPGRFSGRQFSNSRSEMNVSTLELGDSALYLCASRIESMNTEAFFGQGTRLTVV.

This clone was picked up one time. The rearrangement uses TRBV24-1 and TRBJ2-1, with TRBD2 as a possible D gene (6 bases). CDR1 is KGHDR, CDR2 SFDVKD, per germline. The CDR3 runs to 16 residues. The V and J ends lost 4 bases and 0 bases respectively, with 12 bases between them. CDR3 sequence (DNA): TGTGCCACCAGTGACCCTAGCGCGAGCTCCTACAATGAGCAGTTCTTC. This encodes CATSDPSASSYNEQFF.

V and J are TRBV10-1 and TRBJ2-2, with a weak D call TRBD1 (6 bases). Looked up from germline, CDR1 is WNHNN and CDR2 is SYGVQD (reference sequence). The V end lost 3 bases, the J end lost 1 base, and 9 bases lay between the germline ends. This CDR3 is built from 15 residues. The CDR3 bases are TGCGCCAGCAGTGATATGACAGGGAACACCGGGGAGCTGTTTTTT. Residues: CASSDMTGNTGELFF.

This clone appeared a few times. The gene calls are TRBV19 and TRBJ1-2; 7 positions match TRBD1. This CDR3 spans 13 amino acids. The germline gives CDR1 LNHDA, CDR2 SQIVND (reference sequence). J gave up 3 bases and V 4 bases, and 2 bases lay outside the gene matches. The CDR3 bases are TGTGCCAGTAGTACACAGGGGTACTATGGCTACACCTTC. It yields the protein CASSTQGYYGYTF.

This chain joins TRBV10-2 and TRBJ2-1; 9 nucleotides align to TRBD2. V shed 4 bases, J shed 4 bases, and the junction held 5 bases outside the gene matches. Germline V gene sequence: CDR1 WSHSY, CDR2 SAAADI. The CDR3 has 15 residues. CDR3 nucleotide sequence: TGCGCCAGCAGTGCTAGCGGGGCGACGTACAATGAGCAGTTCTTC. It codes for CASSASGATYNEQFF.

The genes are TRBV30 and TRBJ2-1; 12 bases agree with TRBD2. Trimming at V came to 2 bases and at J to 6 bases, leaving 5 bases not matched to a gene. This CDR3 region has 15 residues. Germline V gene sequence: CDR1 GTSNPN, CDR2 SVGIG (reference sequence). This CDR3 is CAWSIRGLAGNEQFF. In nucleotides, the CDR3 is TGTGCCTGGAGTATAAGGGGACTAGCGGGCAATGAGCAGTTCTTC.

The rearrangement joins TRBV3-1 (or the pseudogene TRBV3-2) to TRBJ2-2; the match to TRBD1 covers 8 bases. The germline V gene encodes CDR1 LGHDT and CDR2 YNNKEL (reference sequence). CDR3 length equals 14 residues. V was clipped by 6 bases and J by 5 bases; unmatched bases: 5. CDR3 in amino acids: CASSLWTGTGELFF. Here the CDR3 DNA reads TGTGCCAGCAGTTTGTGGACAGGGACCGGGGAGCTGTTTTTT.

The chain has TRBV2 and TRBJ1-1; D is unresolved. V lost 3 bases, J lost 3 bases, and 8 bases lay in between. The CDR3 loop spans 13 amino acids. CDR1 is SNHLY and CDR2 is FYNNEI in the germline V gene. CDR3 sequence reads: CASSDSGYTEAFF. The CDR3 nucleotides are TGTGCCAGCAGTGATAGCGGGTACACTGAAGCTTTCTTT.

The J gene is TRBJ1-6, the V gene TRBV3-1 (or the pseudogene TRBV3-2), with TRBD1 matching over 7 bases. CDR1 is LGHDT and CDR2 is YNNKEL in the germline V gene (reference sequence). The V segment lost 2 bases and the J segment 0 bases; nucleotides outside the gene matches: 10. The CDR3 totals 19 residues. In DNA, the CDR3 is TGTGCCAGCAGCCAACTGCCTGGGACAGCGAGCTCCTATAATTCACCCCTCCACTTT. Protein: CASSQLPGTASSYNSPLHF.

The V and J genes are TRBV28 and TRBJ1-2, with D hard to call. Germline CDR1 reads MDHEN; CDR2 reads SYDVKM. Trimming took off 4 bases at V and 7 bases at J, with 10 bases between the two ends. This CDR3 contains 12 residues. The CDR3: CASSSSISGYTF. Here the CDR3 DNA reads TGTGCCAGCAGTTCCTCTATCTCTGGCTACACCTTC.

The chain is built from TRBV11-2 and TRBJ2-3; 10 nucleotides line up with TRBD2. CDR1 SGHAT and CDR2 FQNNGV come from the germline V gene. J gave up 4 bases and V 0 bases, and 4 bases lay outside the gene matches. The CDR3 has 16 amino acids. The CDR3 nucleotides are TGTGCCAGCAGCTTAGAAGGTAGCGGGAGGTCAGATACGCAGTATTTT. Protein: CASSLEGSGRSDTQYF.

The gene calls are TRBV27 and TRBJ2-1; 7 bases align to TRBD2. This CDR3 region has 11 residues. The V gene end was trimmed by 3 bases and the J gene end by 15 bases; junction bases not matched to a gene: 5. Germline values: CDR1 MNHEY, CDR2 SMNVEV (reference sequence). The CDR3 loop reads CASSFAGVAFF. For the CDR3, the DNA is TGTGCCAGCAGTTTCGCGGGAGTGGCGTTCTTC.

This clone appeared once. This chain joins TRBV6-6 and TRBJ2-3, with a possible D match to TRBD2 (5 bases). With 8 bases removed from V and 0 bases from J, the gap between germline ends came to 12 bases. CDR3 size: 14 residues. The germline V gene encodes CDR1 MNHNY and CDR2 SVGAGI (reference sequence). The CDR3, as DNA: TGTGCCAGCCGACTTGGAGGAAGCACAGATACGCAGTATTTT. Its translation is CASRLGGSTDTQYF.

The genes are TRBV5-5 and TRBJ1-4; 8 bases line up with TRBD1. The CDR3 is 14 amino acids. V was pared by 6 bases and J by 8 bases, with 9 bases of the junction left unmatched. Germline CDR1 SGHKS, CDR2 YYEKEE (reference sequence). This CDR3 reads CASTKTGASEKLFF. In DNA form, the CDR3 reads TGTGCCAGCACCAAGACAGGGGCATCCGAAAAACTGTTTTTT.

The genes are TRBV30 and TRBJ2-5, with 10 nucleotides matching TRBD2. The CDR3 loop spans 15 amino acids. Germline V gives CDR1 GTSNPN, CDR2 SVGIG (reference sequence). The junction had 6 bases not matched to a gene; V was cut back by 1 base and J by 4 bases. Here the CDR3 DNA reads TGTGCCTGGAGTGCTCTAGCGGGAGTTCGAGAGACCCAGTACTTC. Amino acids: CAWSALAGVRETQYF.

This clone was found once. This rearrangement joins TRBV4-2 to TRBJ2-7; 9 bases match TRBD2. With V trimmed by 0 bases and J by 2 bases, 5 bases remained unmatched. Germline V gives CDR1 LGHNA, CDR2 YNFKEQ. The CDR3 runs to 16 residues. DNA for the CDR3: TGTGCCAGCAGCCAAGAGTCCGCGGGAGGGCCCTACGAGCAGTACTTC. It is translated as CASSQESAGGPYEQYF.

This chain connects TRBV5-1 to TRBJ2-7; D is perhaps TRBD1 (6 bases). Deletions cut 5 bases from V and 6 bases from J, with 21 bases between. Per the germline V gene, CDR1 is SGHRS and CDR2 is YFSETQ. The CDR3 is 15 amino acids. CDR3 sequence: CASRTRTEATAEQYF. CDR3 coding DNA: TGCGCCAGCAGGACGAGGACAGAGGCGACGGCCGAGCAGTACTTC.

The chain recombines TRBV18 with TRBJ1-5; possibly TRBD1 for D (5 bases). This CDR3 comprises 16 residues. The V end was cut by 0 bases, the J end by 0 bases, with 9 bases between. Germline-derived CDR1 and CDR2 are KGHSH and LQKENI. The CDR3 region is CASSPPGGNSNQPQHF. Written as DNA, the CDR3 is TGTGCCAGCTCACCACCCGGGGGGAATAGCAATCAGCCCCAGCATTTT.